Below are 26 T cell receptor beta chains sequenced from a single sample in a study of cytomegalovirus exposure and HLA in healthy donors. The PCR made use of 60 Vbeta and 13 Jbeta primers. Profiling relied on immunoSEQ multiplex PCR, and the TCRdb table lists in-frame clones only, not all of them. The table lists about 110,000 clones, 81% of them singletons, with around 2.3% in the top ten. The source material was PBMCs. The receptor set was obtained from a man aged 30-40 years in good health and CMV-seronegative.

The CDR3 spells CASTRTGSYEQYF. CDR3 DNA: TGTGCCAGCACTAGGACAGGCTCCTACGAGCAGTACTTC. The chain is built from TRBV6-5 and TRBJ2-7; TRBD1 matches at 7 bases. The CDR3 length is 13 residues. Germline loops: CDR1 MNHEY, CDR2 SVGAGI. The ends lost 7 bases at V and 0 bases at J; junction bases unmatched: 3.

The chain is built from TRBV10-1 and TRBJ2-5; possible D gene TRBD2, 6 bases. This CDR3 has 16 amino acids. CDR1 and CDR2 (germline): WNHNN, SYGVQD (reference sequence). Trimming took off 0 bases at V and 5 bases at J, with 16 bases between the two ends. In DNA form, the CDR3 reads TGCGCCAGCAGTGAGTCCACGGGAGTCGGCCGGGAGACCCAGTACTTC. Protein sequence: CASSESTGVGRETQYF.

V and J are TRBV29-1 and TRBJ2-4; 10 nucleotides agree with TRBD1. Unmatched junction bases numbered 6, after V lost 0 bases and J lost 1 base. The germline V gene has CDR1 SQVTM and CDR2 ANQGSEA. The CDR3 totals 17 residues. The CDR3, as DNA: TGCAGCGTTGAAGAATGGGACAGGGGACTTGCCAAAAACATTCAGTACTTC. Its translation is CSVEEWDRGLAKNIQYF. The full variable domain, its missing parts supplied by reference TRBV29-1 and TRBJ2-4, is SAVISQKPSRDICQRGTSLTIQCQVDSQVTMMFWYRQQPGQSLTLIATANQGSEATYESGFVIDKFPISRPNLTFSTLTVSNMSPEDSSIYLCSVEEWDRGLAKNIQYFGAGTRLSVL.

The chain links TRBV7-9 to TRBJ1-2; tentative D call: TRBD1 (6 bases). V lost 2 bases and J 6 bases, leaving 10 bases between the germline ends. This CDR3 has 13 amino acids. Germline assignment: CDR1 SEHNR and CDR2 FQNEAQ (reference sequence). The CDR3: CASSLMGADGYTF. The CDR3 coding sequence is TGTGCCAGCAGCTTAATGGGGGCGGATGGCTACACCTTC.

The gene calls are TRBV5-1 and TRBJ1-4; tentatively, D is TRBD1 (6 bases). Germline V gene sequence: CDR1 SGHRS, CDR2 YFSETQ. V was shortened by 3 bases and J by 3 bases, with 9 bases between the two germline ends. The CDR3 consists of 14 residues. DNA for the CDR3: TGCGCCAGCAGCTCAGGACAGCCTAATGAAAAACTGTTTTTT. Its translation: CASSSGQPNEKLFF.

V and J are TRBV5-1 and TRBJ2-1; the D is unclear. V lost 4 bases and J 1 base, leaving 9 bases between the germline ends. The CDR3 has 14 residues. Germline V gene data show CDR1 as SGHRS and CDR2 as YFSETQ. The CDR3 spells CASSGAPSYNEQFF. In DNA form, the CDR3 reads TGCGCCAGCAGCGGAGCCCCGTCCTACAATGAGCAGTTCTTC.

The J gene is TRBJ2-7, the V gene TRBV15; D possibly corresponds to TRBD2 (6 bases). The CDR3 covers 14 residues. The germline CDR1 and CDR2 sequences are LNHNV and YYDKDF (reference sequence). V lost 8 bases and J lost 4, with 18 bases in between. The CDR3 loop is CATGTRAGGYEQYF. The CDR3 bases are TGTGCCACCGGGACTCGGGCGGGCGGGTACGAGCAGTACTTC. Supplemented by reference TRBV15 and TRBJ2-7, the full variable domain reads DAMVIQNPRYQVTQFGKPVTLSCSQTLNHNVMYWYQQKSSQAPKLLFHYYDKDFNNEADTPDNFQSRRPNTSFCFLDIRSPGLGDTAMYLCATGTRAGGYEQYFGPGTRLTVT.

The V and J genes are TRBV27 and TRBJ2-7; D remains ambiguous. Trimming took off 5 bases at V and 7 bases at J, with 18 bases between the two ends. This CDR3 has 14 amino acids. CDR1 is MNHEY, CDR2 SMNVEV, per germline (reference sequence). CDR3 DNA: TGTGCCAGCAGTACCCTGCACAGACCCCTTGAGCAGTACTTC. It yields the protein CASSTLHRPLEQYF.

This clone was found once. The chain carries TRBV2 and TRBJ2-7; 7 positions agree with TRBD2. Germline loops: CDR1 SNHLY, CDR2 FYNNEI. The CDR3 consists of 15 residues. V shed 3 bases, J shed 4 bases, and the junction held 9 bases outside the gene matches. CDR3 sequence reads: CASSDVSGYSYEQYF. In nucleotides, the CDR3 is TGTGCCAGCAGTGATGTTAGCGGGTATAGTTACGAGCAGTACTTC.

The rearrangement uses TRBV19 and TRBJ2-3; D not resolved. The germline V gene has CDR1 LNHDA and CDR2 SQIVND (reference sequence). The CDR3 runs 12 residues. Trimming took 2 bases from V and 6 from J, leaving 6 bases between them. The CDR3 loop is CASSIPRDTQYF. Written as DNA, the CDR3 is TGTGCCAGTAGTATACCGAGGGATACGCAGTATTTT.

This chain uses TRBV10-2 with TRBJ2-5; no clear D gene. V lost 4 bases, J lost 1 base, and 13 bases lay in between. The V gene's germline CDR1 is WSHSY and CDR2 SAAADI. This CDR3 comprises 15 residues. The CDR3 here is CASSARRSIQETQYF. The CDR3 DNA sequence: TGCGCCAGCAGTGCGCGGCGGTCTATCCAAGAGACCCAGTACTTC.

This clone was observed at least ten times. The rearrangement joins TRBV7-3 to TRBJ2-1; 9 nucleotides match TRBD2. V was clipped by 1 base and J by 2 bases; unmatched bases: 15. The CDR3 runs to 20 residues. Germline V lookup: CDR1 SGHTA, CDR2 FQGTGA. The CDR3 loop reads CASSLKEWAGGRGTYNEQFF. The CDR3 region has the DNA TGTGCCAGCAGCTTAAAGGAGTGGGCGGGGGGGCGTGGGACCTACAATGAGCAGTTCTTC.

This clone was seen a few times. The chain uses TRBV6-5 and TRBJ1-1, with D perhaps matching TRBD1 (6 bases). The length of the CDR3 is 15 residues. CDR1 is MNHEY, CDR2 SVGAGI, per germline. Trimming pared 0 bases from V and 5 bases from J, leaving 13 bases between. CDR3 in DNA: TGTGCCAGCAGTTACTCTACGGGGGGCGCAACTGAAGCTTTCTTT. It codes for CASSYSTGGATEAFF.

This chain joins TRBV6-1 and TRBJ2-1; TRBD2 agrees at 9 bases. Trimming cost V 1 base and J 0 bases; bases outside gene matches: 4. The germline CDR1 and CDR2 sequences are MNHNS and SASEGT. The CDR3 extends over 17 amino acids. The CDR3 DNA reads as TGTGCCAGCAGTGAAGGAGAGCGGGGGGCCTCCTACAATGAGCAGTTCTTC. This codes for CASSEGERGASYNEQFF.

A few counts support this clone. This rearrangement joins TRBV6-1 to TRBJ1-1; TRBD1 matches at 8 bases. Losses at the gene ends were 6 bases for V and 5 bases for J; bases not matched to a gene: 11. CDR1 and CDR2 from the germline V gene are MNHNS and SASEGT. This CDR3 has 15 residues. This CDR3 reads CASRETRTGNTEAFF. DNA of the CDR3: TGTGCCAGCAGAGAGACCCGGACAGGGAATACTGAAGCTTTCTTT.

The rearrangement joins TRBV5-1 to TRBJ2-2; D gene unclear. V was cut by 2 bases and J by 1 base, with 6 bases left in between. The CDR3 is made up of 14 amino acids. CDR1 and CDR2 from the germline V gene are SGHRS and YFSETQ. The CDR3 region is CASSFGQNTGELFF. As DNA, the CDR3 is TGCGCCAGCAGCTTTGGGCAGAACACCGGGGAGCTGTTTTTT. The full variable domain, completed using reference TRBV5-1 and TRBJ2-2, is KAGVTQTPRYLIKTRGQQVTLSCSPISGHRSVSWYQQTPGQGLQFLFEYFSETQRNKGNFPGRFSGRQFSNSRSEMNVSTLELGDSALYLCASSFGQNTGELFFGEGSRLTVL.

This clone is a singleton in its sample. The rearrangement links TRBV11-2 to TRBJ1-2; 7 bases line up with TRBD1. CDR1 is SGHAT and CDR2 is FQNNGV in the germline V gene. The V segment lost 5 bases and the J segment 1 base; nucleotides outside the gene matches: 16. The CDR3 runs 18 residues. The chain's CDR3 is CASSQTALRGLDNYGYTF. The CDR3 DNA reads TGTGCCAGCAGCCAAACTGCACTGAGGGGGCTCGATAACTATGGCTACACCTTC. Based on the CDR3 plus reference TRBV11-2 and TRBJ1-2, the full variable domain is EAGVAQSPRYKIIEKRQSVAFWCNPISGHATLYWYQQILGQGPKLLIQFQNNGVVDDSQLPKDRFSAERLKGVDSTLKIQPAKLEDSAVYLCASSQTALRGLDNYGYTFGSGTRLTVV.

This clone turned up a few times. The rearrangement joins TRBV7-9 to TRBJ1-6; TRBD1 aligns across 7 bases. Germline CDR1 and CDR2: SEHNR and FQNEAQ (reference sequence). The CDR3 is 16 residues long. V shed 1 base, J shed 4 bases, and the junction held 4 bases outside the gene matches. CDR3 DNA: TGTGCCAGCAGCTTAGGACAGGGATTTTATAATTCACCCCTCCACTTT. Its protein is CASSLGQGFYNSPLHF.

The V call is TRBV9, the J call TRBJ1-2; D not resolved. V shed 0 bases and J shed 8 bases, with 8 bases lying between them. Germline CDR1 is SGDLS and CDR2 is YYNGEE. The CDR3 sequence is 12 residues long. CDR3 nucleotide sequence: TGTGCCAGCAGCGTAGGTCCGGGGGGCTACACCTTC. Protein product: CASSVGPGGYTF.

The chain uses TRBV4-2 and TRBJ2-5, with 12 nucleotides matching TRBD2. The V gene end was trimmed by 2 bases and the J gene end by 5 bases; junction bases not matched to a gene: 6. Germline V gene data show CDR1 as LGHNA and CDR2 as YNFKEQ. This CDR3 has 16 amino acids. This CDR3 reads CASSQPGLAGEETQYF. In DNA form, the CDR3 reads TGTGCCAGCAGCCAACCGGGACTAGCGGGTGAGGAGACCCAGTACTTC.

The chain carries TRBV6-5 and TRBJ2-7, with TRBD2 as a possible D gene (6 bases). The ends were cut back, 2 bases at V and 0 bases at J, with 11 bases in the middle. CDR1 is MNHEY, CDR2 SVGAGI, per germline. The CDR3 runs to 15 residues. The CDR3 bases are TGTGCCAGCAGTTACCAGAGCGGGTACTCCTACGAGCAGTACTTC. Protein: CASSYQSGYSYEQYF.

This rearrangement joins TRBV29-1 to TRBJ1-2; no clear D. CDR3 length equals 13 residues. Trimming left V 0 bases short and J 7 bases short, with 12 bases between. Germline CDR1 reads SQVTM; CDR2 reads ANQGSEA. CDR3: CSVEDGPAGGYTF. CDR3 DNA: TGCAGCGTTGAAGATGGGCCGGCGGGTGGCTACACCTTC.

This clone occurred a few times. This chain links TRBV6-1 with TRBJ1-1, with D perhaps matching TRBD1 (6 bases). V was cut by 2 bases and J by 1 base, with 11 bases left in between. The CDR3 covers 15 residues. Germline CDR1 is MNHNS and CDR2 is SASEGT. The CDR3 reads CASSEQGRGNTEAFF. Written as DNA, the CDR3 is TGTGCCAGCAGTGAACAGGGGCGAGGGAACACTGAAGCTTTCTTT.

This clone was seen a handful of times. This chain uses TRBV5-1 with TRBJ1-4; D gene uncertain. The length of the CDR3 is 12 residues. Trimming took 3 bases from V and 8 from J, leaving 8 bases between them. Germline V CDR1 and CDR2: SGHRS, YFSETQ. The DNA of the CDR3 is TGCGCCAGCAGCTCAGAGAGGGAAAAACTGTTTTTT. It is translated as CASSSEREKLFF.

This sequence joins TRBV5-6 and TRBJ1-1; no clear D. The CDR3 totals 13 residues. The germline gives CDR1 SGHDT, CDR2 YYEEEE. Between the trimmed V and J ends, which lost 4 bases and 3 bases, there was a span of 10 bases. Here the CDR3 DNA reads TGTGCCAGCAGCACGTATGCGGACACTGAAGCTTTCTTT. The encoded protein is CASSTYADTEAFF.

The chain has TRBV18 and TRBJ2-1; no reliable D call. The V end was cut by 1 base, the J end by 3 bases, with 10 bases between. Germline V gives CDR1 KGHSH, CDR2 LQKENI. This CDR3 comprises 15 residues. The DNA for the CDR3 is TGTGCCAGCTCACCACGTGCCAGCGACTACAATGAGCAGTTCTTC. It translates to CASSPRASDYNEQFF.